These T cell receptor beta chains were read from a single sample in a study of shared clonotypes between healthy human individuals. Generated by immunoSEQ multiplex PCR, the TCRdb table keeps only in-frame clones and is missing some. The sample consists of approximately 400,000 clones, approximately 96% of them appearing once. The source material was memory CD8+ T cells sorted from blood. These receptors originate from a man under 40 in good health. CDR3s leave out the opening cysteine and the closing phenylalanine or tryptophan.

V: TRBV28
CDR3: ASSPGGTGELF

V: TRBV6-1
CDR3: ASSPLNQPQH

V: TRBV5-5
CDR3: ASSLVSVTGELF

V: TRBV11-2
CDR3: ASSHTYEQY

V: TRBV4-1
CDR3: ASSQRPDGTFYGYT

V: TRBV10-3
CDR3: AISVSGTNTGELF

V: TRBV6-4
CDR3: ASRVLFSGQGDTEAF

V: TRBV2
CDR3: ASTGQGADTQY

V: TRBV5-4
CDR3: ASSIGGVVQETQY

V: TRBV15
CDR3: ATSRGPPGRDGYT

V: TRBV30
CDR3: AWGLGFYEQY

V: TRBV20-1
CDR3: SAPGIVQY

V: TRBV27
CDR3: ASSLSSGRAFEQY

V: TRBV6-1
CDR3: ASSEVQGGSKNIQY

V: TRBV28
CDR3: ASSLPRDREETQY

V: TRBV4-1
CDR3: ASSQGLTGSPYEQY

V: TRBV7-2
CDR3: ASSLAASTDTQY

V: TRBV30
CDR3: AWSGSGYYNEQF

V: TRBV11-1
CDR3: ASSPRPLSYEQY

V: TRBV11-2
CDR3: ASSLVRGAGGPYEQY

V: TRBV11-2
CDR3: ASSPLGGTGGTEAF

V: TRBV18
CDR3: ASSPNYPRTGVSGELF

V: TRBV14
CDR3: ASSQVTTSGTTDTQY

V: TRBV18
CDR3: ASSPPGLRVPYEQY

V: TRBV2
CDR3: ASSTGGEDYGYT

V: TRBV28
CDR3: ASSLSGRREGPAGFPDTQY

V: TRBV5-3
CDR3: ARSLAEREPLYEQY

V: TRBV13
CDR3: ASSRGQAYEQY

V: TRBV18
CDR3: ASSPQGVGETQY

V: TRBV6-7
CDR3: ASSYSGRNQPQH

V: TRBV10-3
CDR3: AISDYPGEQY

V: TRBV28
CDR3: ASSFDGAPGQSSYEQY

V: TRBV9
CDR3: ASSPRDRPQNTEAF

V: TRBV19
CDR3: ASRPGQGSYEQY

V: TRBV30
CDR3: AWSARALAKNIQY

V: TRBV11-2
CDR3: ASSSRTSGTYEQY

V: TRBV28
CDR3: AIGLAGGDNEQF

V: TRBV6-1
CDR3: ASSEIQGDYGYT

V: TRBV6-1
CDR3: ASSRGTQGLDTQY

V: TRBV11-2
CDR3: ASSPRMNTEAF

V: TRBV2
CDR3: ASSGGLALRQF

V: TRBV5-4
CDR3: ASSYLDSDTQY

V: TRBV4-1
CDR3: ASSQVLLAGELF

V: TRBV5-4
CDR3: ASSPGGEREQF

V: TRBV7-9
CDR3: ASSPPTDTQY

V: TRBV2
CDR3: ASGEDTSNYGYT

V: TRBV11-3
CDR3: ASMLAPNTGELF